Below, 16 T cell receptor beta chains from the same sample are listed, as sequenced in a study of shared clonotypes between healthy human individuals. Assay used: immunoSEQ multiplex PCR; TCRdb lists only in-frame clones, some missing. The sample has 2 million to 3 million clones; 90% to 95% are singletons. The sequenced sample was naive CD4+ T cells from PBMCs. The subset is: CD45RA+ positively selected. The receptor source for this set is a man younger than 35 in good health. Some clones in this sample may be carry-over from other donors' samples.

The chain couples TRBV4-3 to TRBJ2-3, with D maybe TRBD2 (6 bases). V gave up 0 bases and J gave up 0 bases, with 16 bases separating them. Germline V gene sequence: CDR1 LGHNA, CDR2 YSLEER. CDR3 length equals 18 residues. CDR3 sequence: CASSQDLGASVSTDTQYF. The CDR3 bases are TGCGCCAGCAGCCAAGATCTAGGGGCTAGCGTTAGCACAGATACGCAGTATTTT.

This chain joins TRBV28 and TRBJ2-2; 15 bases line up with TRBD2. Germline V lookup: CDR1 MDHEN, CDR2 SYDVKM. V shed 3 bases, J shed 5 bases, and the junction held 1 base outside the gene matches. The CDR3 is 16 residues long. CDR3: CASSLGTSGRTGELFF. In DNA form, the CDR3 reads TGTGCCAGCAGTTTGGGGACTAGCGGGAGGACCGGGGAGCTGTTTTTT.

The chain couples TRBV5-6 to TRBJ1-5, with 7 bases matching TRBD1. Germline values: CDR1 SGHDT, CDR2 YYEEEE. This CDR3 spans 15 amino acids. The V and J ends lost 2 bases and 2 bases, in that order; junction bases with no gene match: 4. The chain's CDR3 is CASSLRQGGNQPQHF. DNA of the CDR3: TGTGCCAGCAGCTTACGACAGGGCGGCAATCAGCCCCAGCATTTT.

This clone was found once. The rearrangement uses TRBV5-5 and TRBJ2-7, with a tentative D call TRBD1 (6 bases). Per the germline V gene, CDR1 is SGHKS and CDR2 is YYEKEE (reference sequence). Trimming removed 5 bases from V and 4 bases from J, with 16 bases in between. The CDR3 is 14 residues long. The CDR3 reads CASRAWGQGYEQYF. DNA of the CDR3: TGTGCCAGCAGAGCTTGGGGGCAGGGGTACGAGCAGTACTTC.

This chain connects TRBV30 to TRBJ1-3; no firm D call. Germline loops: CDR1 GTSNPN, CDR2 SVGIG (reference sequence). V shed 5 bases and J shed 4 bases, with 18 bases lying between them. This CDR3 contains 15 residues. The CDR3 nucleotides read TGTGCCTGGCACTCTCTATCTAGCGGCGGAAACACCATATATTTT. This encodes CAWHSLSSGGNTIYF.

The chain uses TRBV28 and TRBJ2-7; D unclear. The germline V gene has CDR1 MDHEN and CDR2 SYDVKM. V lost 3 bases, J lost 5 bases, and 5 bases lay in between. This CDR3 has 11 amino acids. The chain's CDR3 is CASSFSDEQYF. Here the CDR3 DNA reads TGTGCCAGCAGTTTTTCAGACGAGCAGTACTTC.

The rearrangement joins TRBV28 to TRBJ1-1; no clear D. Trimming shortened V by 2 bases and J by 1 base, and 17 bases separated the two germline ends. The CDR3 totals 17 residues. CDR1 and CDR2 (germline): MDHEN, SYDVKM. Here the CDR3 DNA reads TGTGCCAGCAGTTTAATCCCCCCGCGGCCTCAGAACACTGAAGCTTTCTTT. This sequence encodes CASSLIPPRPQNTEAFF.

In its sample, this clone was seen once. The gene calls are TRBV4-1 and TRBJ1-1, with unresolved D. The CDR3 sequence is 15 residues long. CDR1 is MGHRA, CDR2 YSYEKL, per germline. The germline V and J ends were trimmed by 1 base and 3 bases, with 12 bases remaining between them. Here the CDR3 reads CASSQALGPDTEAFF. Here the CDR3 DNA reads TGCGCCAGCAGCCAAGCTTTAGGGCCGGACACTGAAGCTTTCTTT.

The genes are TRBV27 and TRBJ2-3; TRBD1 aligns across 7 bases. The CDR3 totals 16 residues. With 5 bases clipped from V and 4 bases from J, the junction kept 12 bases outside the gene matches. Germline V CDR1 and CDR2: MNHEY, SMNVEV (reference sequence). The CDR3 sequence is CASSPRQGKIADTQYF. The CDR3 region has the DNA TGTGCCAGCAGTCCCCGACAGGGCAAAATAGCAGATACGCAGTATTTT.

CDR3 nucleotide sequence: TGTGCCAGCAGCTTATTTGCAGCGAACACCGGGGAGCTGTTTTTT. It specifies CASSLFAANTGELFF. V gene TRBV5-6 combines with J gene TRBJ2-2; D gene ambiguous. V lost 2 bases and J 0 bases, leaving 8 bases between the germline ends. The CDR3 contains 15 residues. Looked up from germline, CDR1 is SGHDT and CDR2 is YYEEEE. The full variable domain, rest sourced from reference TRBV5-6 and TRBJ2-2, is DAGVTQSPTHLIKTRGQQVTLRCSPKSGHDTVSWYQQALGQGPQFIFQYYEEEERQRGNFPDRFSGHQFPNYSSELNVNALLLGDSALYLCASSLFAANTGELFFGEGSRLTVL.

The rearrangement joins TRBV20-1 to TRBJ1-2; D unclear. The germline gives CDR1 DFQATT, CDR2 SNEGSKA (reference sequence). V was clipped by 5 bases and J by 8 bases, with 12 bases between them. The CDR3 is made up of 11 amino acids. CDR3 bases: TGCAGTGCTCCGGTTGGGCGGGGCTACACCTTC. Protein sequence: CSAPVGRGYTF.

The chain couples TRBV7-2 to TRBJ1-2; a possible D gene is TRBD1 (5 bases). Germline-derived CDR1 and CDR2 are SGHTA and FQGNSA. There are 16 residues in the CDR3. V gave up 2 bases and J gave up 5 bases, with 18 bases separating them. The CDR3 loop is CASSLPAGRGGYGYTF. As DNA, the CDR3 is TGTGCCAGCAGCTTACCGGCAGGGAGGGGAGGTTATGGCTACACCTTC.

This chain links TRBV25-1 with TRBJ2-5; D is undetermined. Germline V lookup: CDR1 MGHDK, CDR2 SYGVNS. There are 12 residues in the CDR3. Trimming removed 4 bases at V and 5 bases at J, with 8 bases between. CDR3: CASSAPGETQYF. As DNA, the CDR3 is TGTGCCAGCAGTGCCCCTGGGGAGACCCAGTACTTC.

This chain links TRBV6-4 with TRBJ2-7; maybe TRBD2 (6 bases). Trimming left V 6 bases short and J 4 bases short, with 13 bases between. Germline V CDR1 and CDR2: MRHNA, SNTAGT. The CDR3 has 13 residues. CDR3 nucleotide sequence: TGTGCCAGCAGGGGGCGGGAAGGGTACGAGCAGTACTTC. Amino acid sequence: CASRGREGYEQYF.

The chain has TRBV23-1 and TRBJ2-7, with D possibly TRBD1 on 5 matching bases. TRBV23-1 is an ORF, with its function uncertain. V was shortened by 4 bases and J by 4 bases, with 14 bases between the two germline ends. The CDR3 extends over 14 amino acids. CDR3 sequence: CASSPPGHPYEQYF. The CDR3 bases are TGCGCCAGCAGTCCACCAGGGCATCCATACGAGCAGTACTTC.

For this clone: Different DNA sequences within this sample yield the same CDR3. The chain couples TRBV7-2 to TRBJ2-2; the D is unclear. CDR1 is SGHTA, CDR2 FQGNSA, per germline. CDR3 length: 13 amino acids. V was shortened by 0 bases and J by 5 bases, with 4 bases between the two germline ends. CDR3 protein: CASSLAVTGELFF. CDR3 coding DNA: TGTGCCAGCAGCTTAGCGGTAACCGGGGAGCTGTTTTTT.